This T cell receptor (beta chain) was found in a study of cytomegalovirus exposure and HLA in healthy donors. This clone came up once. The CDR3 spans 17 residues. V lost 5 bases to trimming and J lost 1 base; unmatched junction nucleotides: 10. In germline, CDR1 is MNHEY, CDR2 SMNVEV (reference sequence). The primer mix had 60 Vbeta and 13 Jbeta primers. TCRdb's copy holds only in-frame clones and misses some; the assay was immunoSEQ multiplex PCR. In the table there are 130,000 to 150,000 clones, 60% to 80% of which are singletons. The sequence derives from a man aged 18 to 29 in good health and CMV-seronegative. Sequencing was carried out using PBMCs. The chain joins TRBV27 to TRBJ1-2; 10 bases map to TRBD1. The CDR3 bases are TGTGCCAGCAGTCCCTCCCGGACAGGGGGGTTTAACTATGGCTACACCTTC. Its translation is CASSPSRTGGFNYGYTF.